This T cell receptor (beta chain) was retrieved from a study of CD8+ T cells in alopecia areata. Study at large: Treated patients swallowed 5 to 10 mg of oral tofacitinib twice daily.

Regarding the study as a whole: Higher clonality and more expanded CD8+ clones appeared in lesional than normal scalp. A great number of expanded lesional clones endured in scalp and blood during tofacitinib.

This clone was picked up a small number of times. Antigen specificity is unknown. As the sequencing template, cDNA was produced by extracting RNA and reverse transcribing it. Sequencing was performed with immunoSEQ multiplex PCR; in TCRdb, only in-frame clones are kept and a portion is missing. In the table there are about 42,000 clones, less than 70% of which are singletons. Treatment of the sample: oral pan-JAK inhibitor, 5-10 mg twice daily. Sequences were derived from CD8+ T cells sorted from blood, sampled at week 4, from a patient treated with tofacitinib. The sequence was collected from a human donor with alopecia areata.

The CDR3 DNA is TGCGCCAGCAGCCAATCACAGAGCTACGAGCAGTACTTC. Translated: CASSQSQSYEQYF. This sequence joins TRBV4-3 and TRBJ2-7, with no clear D. V dropped 2 bases and J dropped 3 bases, with 8 bases sitting between them. The CDR3 is 13 residues long. Germline V CDR1 and CDR2: LGHNA, YSLEER.